This TCR beta chain came from a study of early T cells in non-severe SARS-CoV-2 infection (dated by TCRdb to 2020 to 2022). About the study as a whole: Because TCR sequencing was done on bulk RNA from unsorted whole blood, the alpha and beta chains could not be paired.

For CDR1 and CDR2, the germline V gene (reference sequence) lists DFQATT and SNEGSKA. Relative to germline, V is 6 bases shorter and J is 5 bases shorter, with 9 bases between their ends. There are 11 amino acids in the CDR3, from cysteine to phenylalanine inclusive. Only CDR3 DNA remains: 33 bases, in frame from the first base. The study was a case-control design nested within a healthcare worker cohort in London, UK, with weekly nasopharyngeal swab PCR tests and blood sampling. Healthcare workers were enrolled in the week of the UK lockdown, from 23 to 31 March 2020, and were followed every week for up to roughly 16 weeks. Ten or more counts support this clonotype. The antigen it binds to is not known. Base qualities are not at hand, and no much larger clone is one base apart. The paper as a whole reports these results and caveats: VDJdb matching was skewed toward anti-spike CD8 responses and likely underestimated virus-specific expansions by missing private and CD4 specificities.

Library construction relied on 5' RACE. Sequencing was carried out with a NextSeq 500. Unique molecular identifiers were attached to individual cDNA molecules in the TCR library protocol so that sequencing error and PCR bias could be corrected. Sequencing covered both TCR alpha and beta chains, and within each sample the abundances of alpha and beta sequences were tightly co-correlated. As for the original processing: V gene, J gene and CDR3 annotation of TCR sequences was performed with Decombinator V4. Expanded TCRs were defined as changing significantly between any two time points under a Poisson model with p below 0.0001. TCR abundances were normalised to the total number of TCRs sequenced in each sample and reported as counts per million. TRAV1-2 paired with TRAJ12, TRAJ20 or TRAJ33 defined MAIT TCRs, while TRAV10 paired with TRAJ18 defined iNKT TCRs. VDJdb, accessed 1 November 2021, was searched for CMV, EBV and SARS-CoV-2 annotated TCRs, excluding TCRs annotated for multiple antigens. TCRdb ran its own pipeline on the public reads, namely fastp trimming at Q25 and MiXCR clone calling, and kept in-frame beta chains. Under each unique CDR3 protein, matching rows form one entry showing the most common genes and DNA. TCRdb's processing, not the study's, gives the V and J calls here. The sample table lists tens of thousands of distinct CDR3 sequences, about 6.4% of them with a count of one. Jointly, the top ten make up 5.8% of the sample.

The sequenced sample was whole blood, obtained at baseline. The chain employs TRBV20-1 and TRBJ2-3; the D gene lacks a confident call. The receptor's source is an adult who was a healthcare worker with PCR-confirmed SARS-CoV-2 infection or an uninfected control (not recorded which). The encoded CDR3 is CSASPVDTQYF. Read as DNA, the sequence is TGCAGTGCCAGCCCGGTAGATACGCAGTATTTT.